These T cell receptor beta chains were read from a single sample in a study of T cells in Graves' hyperthyroidism and ophthalmopathy. TCRdb itself ran the multiplex PCR reads through MiXCR, one entry per CDR3 protein. The table records roughly 580,000 distinct CDR3 sequences, just over 45% of them present only once. Material: peripheral blood or thyroid tissue (not recorded which). The receptors derive from a woman aged 18-29 years with Graves' hyperthyroidism. The conserved cysteine and the conserved F or W are not part of the CDR3 here. Each record gives: J gene, V gene, CDR3 protein.

j_gene: TRBJ2-7
v_gene: TRBV7-9
CDR3aa: ASKRTSGRANEQY

j_gene: TRBJ2-7
v_gene: TRBV29-1
CDR3aa: SVEPTGQAYEQY

j_gene: TRBJ1-5
v_gene: TRBV6-5
CDR3aa: ASSFSQLNQPQH

j_gene: TRBJ1-5
v_gene: TRBV7-9
CDR3aa: ASSLVATGGNQPQH

j_gene: TRBJ2-7
v_gene: TRBV7-9
CDR3aa: ASSSRTDTYEQY

j_gene: TRBJ2-5
v_gene: TRBV7-9
CDR3aa: ASSQAVQETQY

j_gene: TRBJ1-5
v_gene: TRBV7-3
CDR3aa: ASRTGRNSNQPQH

j_gene: TRBJ1-4
v_gene: TRBV7-9
CDR3aa: ASSLEVDEKLF

j_gene: TRBJ2-7
v_gene: TRBV24-1
CDR3aa: ATSPQGTDEQY

j_gene: TRBJ2-1
v_gene: TRBV25-1
CDR3aa: ASSQAAYNEQF

j_gene: TRBJ2-7
v_gene: TRBV2
CDR3aa: ASSSGEDEQY

j_gene: TRBJ2-2
v_gene: TRBV29-1
CDR3aa: SVEVRVTGELF

j_gene: TRBJ2-5
v_gene: TRBV11-2
CDR3aa: ASSLEDSSQETQY

j_gene: TRBJ2-7
v_gene: TRBV29-1
CDR3aa: SVELAETYEQY

j_gene: TRBJ2-7
v_gene: TRBV7-9
CDR3aa: ASSGRQATYEQY

j_gene: TRBJ2-5
v_gene: TRBV2
CDR3aa: ASSPTLLDGGGVGTQY

j_gene: TRBJ1-2
v_gene: TRBV5-4
CDR3aa: ASSLGRGVHGYT

j_gene: TRBJ2-5
v_gene: TRBV20-1
CDR3aa: SARDSGLAKETQY

j_gene: TRBJ2-5
v_gene: TRBV24-1
CDR3aa: ATSDGTGNQPQY

j_gene: TRBJ1-3
v_gene: TRBV12-3/TRBV12-4
CDR3aa: ASSFVGNTIY

j_gene: TRBJ2-2
v_gene: TRBV7-9
CDR3aa: ASRKTLTGELF

j_gene: TRBJ2-7
v_gene: TRBV7-9
CDR3aa: ASSPRLAEAPYEQY

j_gene: TRBJ2-7
v_gene: TRBV7-3
CDR3aa: ASSLTSAGDYEQY

j_gene: TRBJ2-7
v_gene: TRBV24-1
CDR3aa: ATSDLDYSYEQY

j_gene: TRBJ2-5
v_gene: TRBV14
CDR3aa: ASSLAAGRGETQY

j_gene: TRBJ1-3
v_gene: TRBV20-1
CDR3aa: SAGEGSGNTIY

j_gene: TRBJ1-1
v_gene: TRBV15
CDR3aa: ATSRDWQGDTEAF

j_gene: TRBJ2-7
v_gene: TRBV7-3
CDR3aa: ASSSGPPPWY

j_gene: TRBJ1-1
v_gene: TRBV20-1
CDR3aa: SASSGNMNTEAF

j_gene: TRBJ2-5
v_gene: TRBV20-1
CDR3aa: SVTASNQETQY

j_gene: TRBJ1-6
v_gene: TRBV4-2
CDR3aa: ASSPTKYSPLH

j_gene: TRBJ2-5
v_gene: TRBV5-6
CDR3aa: ASSFRQVGETQY

j_gene: TRBJ2-2
v_gene: TRBV7-8
CDR3aa: ASRTGVGTGELF

j_gene: TRBJ1-2
v_gene: TRBV29-1
CDR3aa: SVLLAGGYT

j_gene: TRBJ1-2
v_gene: TRBV29-1
CDR3aa: SLAPGDNYGYT

j_gene: TRBJ1-1
v_gene: TRBV9
CDR3aa: ASSVGTGFGTEAF

j_gene: TRBJ2-7
v_gene: TRBV29-1
CDR3aa: SVERERGQY

j_gene: TRBJ1-4
v_gene: TRBV7-2
CDR3aa: ASSLTPGLRTNEKLL

j_gene: TRBJ2-7
v_gene: TRBV7-2
CDR3aa: ASSQEGSEQY

j_gene: TRBJ2-5
v_gene: TRBV15
CDR3aa: ATSRNIGKSTQY

j_gene: TRBJ1-5
v_gene: TRBV7-2
CDR3aa: ASSQGTGQPQH

j_gene: TRBJ1-2
v_gene: TRBV25-1
CDR3aa: ASSEVGRQGTYGYT

j_gene: TRBJ1-6
v_gene: TRBV4-1
CDR3aa: ASSQDAGQNSPLH

j_gene: TRBJ1-2
v_gene: TRBV7-8
CDR3aa: ASSSSAKRNNYGYT